This TCR beta chain was documented in a study of Ad26.COV2.S vaccination and SARS-CoV-2 variants. Looking at the study overall: The vaccine Ad26.COV2.S was put into the muscle once, or twice with 56 days between. Study-wide results and limits: Recipients given vaccine exceeded placebo recipients in spike-specific TCR breadth.

This sample's treatment: approximately 18 received Ad26.COV2.S at low or high dose, single or two shots; about five received placebo; per-sample allocation not given. Sampling happened 63 days after the first vaccine or placebo injection. The donor's status was that of an adult aged 18-55 years in Boston. As to this clone: Its target is not known.

Trimming at V came to 2 bases and at J to 7 bases, leaving 6 bases not matched to a gene. CDR1 and CDR2 from the germline V gene are MGHDK and SYGVNS. The CDR3 loop spans 14 amino acids. Generated by immunoSEQ multiplex PCR, the TCRdb table keeps only in-frame clones and is missing some. The profile shows some 420,000 clones, approximately 88% of them singletons. This chain connects TRBV25-1 to TRBJ1-2; 8 bases map to TRBD1. The sequencing used peripheral blood, collected in a trial of Ad26.COV2.S vaccine versus placebo. This clonotype was obtained from a person between 18 and 59 years old who received the Ad26.COV2.S COVID-19 vaccine or a placebo. The CDR3 sequence: CASSERTGSGGYTF. DNA of the CDR3: TGTGCCAGCAGTGAAAGGACAGGGTCTGGTGGCTACACCTTC.